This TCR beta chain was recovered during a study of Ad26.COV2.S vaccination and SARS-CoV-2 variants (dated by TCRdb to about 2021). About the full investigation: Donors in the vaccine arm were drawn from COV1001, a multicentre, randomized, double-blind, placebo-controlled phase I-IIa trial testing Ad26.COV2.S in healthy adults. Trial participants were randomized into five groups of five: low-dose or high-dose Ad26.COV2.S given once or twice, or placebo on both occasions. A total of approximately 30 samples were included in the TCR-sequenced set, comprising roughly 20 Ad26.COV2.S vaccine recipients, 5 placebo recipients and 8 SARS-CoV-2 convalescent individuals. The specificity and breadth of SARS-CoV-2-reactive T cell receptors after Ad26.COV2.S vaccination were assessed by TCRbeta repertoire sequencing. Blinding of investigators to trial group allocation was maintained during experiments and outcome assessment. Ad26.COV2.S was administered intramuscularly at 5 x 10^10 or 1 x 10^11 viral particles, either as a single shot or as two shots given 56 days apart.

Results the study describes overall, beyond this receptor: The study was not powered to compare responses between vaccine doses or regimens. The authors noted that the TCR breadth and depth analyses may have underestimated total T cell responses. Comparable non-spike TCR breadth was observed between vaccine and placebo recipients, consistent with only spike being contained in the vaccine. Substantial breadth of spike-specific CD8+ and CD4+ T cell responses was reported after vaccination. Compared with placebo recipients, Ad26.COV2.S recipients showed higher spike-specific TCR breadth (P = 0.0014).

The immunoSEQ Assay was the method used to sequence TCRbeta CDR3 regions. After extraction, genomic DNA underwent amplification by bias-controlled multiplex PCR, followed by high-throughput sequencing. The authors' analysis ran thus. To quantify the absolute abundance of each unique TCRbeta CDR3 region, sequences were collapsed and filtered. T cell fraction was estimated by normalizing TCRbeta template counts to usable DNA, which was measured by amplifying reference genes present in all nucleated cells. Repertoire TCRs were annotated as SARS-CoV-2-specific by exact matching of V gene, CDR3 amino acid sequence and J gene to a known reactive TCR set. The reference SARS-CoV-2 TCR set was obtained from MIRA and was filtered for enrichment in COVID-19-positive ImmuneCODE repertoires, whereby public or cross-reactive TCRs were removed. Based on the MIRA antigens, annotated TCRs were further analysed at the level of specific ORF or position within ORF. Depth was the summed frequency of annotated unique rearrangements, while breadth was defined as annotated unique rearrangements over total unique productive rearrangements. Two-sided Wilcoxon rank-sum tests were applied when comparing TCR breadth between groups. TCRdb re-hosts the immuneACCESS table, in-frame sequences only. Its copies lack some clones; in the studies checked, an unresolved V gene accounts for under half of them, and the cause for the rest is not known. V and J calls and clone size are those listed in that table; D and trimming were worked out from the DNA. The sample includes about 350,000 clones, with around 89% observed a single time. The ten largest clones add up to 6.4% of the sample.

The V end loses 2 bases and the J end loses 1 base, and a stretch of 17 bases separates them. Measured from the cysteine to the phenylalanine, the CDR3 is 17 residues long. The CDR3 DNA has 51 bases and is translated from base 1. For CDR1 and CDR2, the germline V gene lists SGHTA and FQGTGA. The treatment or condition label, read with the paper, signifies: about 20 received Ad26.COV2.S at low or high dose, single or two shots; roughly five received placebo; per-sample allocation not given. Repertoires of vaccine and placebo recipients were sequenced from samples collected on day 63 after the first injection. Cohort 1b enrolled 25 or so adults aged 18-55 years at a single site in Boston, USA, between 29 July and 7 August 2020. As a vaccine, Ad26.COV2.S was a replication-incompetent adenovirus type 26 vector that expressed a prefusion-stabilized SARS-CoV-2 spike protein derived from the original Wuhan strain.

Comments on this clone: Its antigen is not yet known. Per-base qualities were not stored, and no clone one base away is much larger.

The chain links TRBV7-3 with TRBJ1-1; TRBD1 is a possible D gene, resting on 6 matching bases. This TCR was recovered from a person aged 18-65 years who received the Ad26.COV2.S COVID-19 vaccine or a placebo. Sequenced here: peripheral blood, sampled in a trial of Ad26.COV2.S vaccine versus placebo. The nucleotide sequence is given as TGTGCCAGCAGCTTAGGAATGAAACGGACAGCGAACACTGAAGCTTTCTTT. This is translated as CASSLGMKRTANTEAFF. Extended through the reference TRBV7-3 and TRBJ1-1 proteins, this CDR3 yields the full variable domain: GAGVSQTPSNKVTEKGKYVELRCDPISGHTALYWYRQSLGQGPEFLIYFQGTGAADDSGLPNDRFFAVRPEGSVSTLKIQRTERGDSAVYLCASSLGMKRTANTEAFFGQGTRLTVV.